This T cell receptor beta chain was identified during a study of blood T cells in healthy people across ages. Whole-study results and caveats: Bulk PBMC profiling left naive and antigen-experienced comparisons inconclusive.

Primed by a sample-barcoded 5' primer and a J-beta primer mix, a second PCR proceeded for about 6 to 11 cycles. TCRdb passed the 5' RACE reads through MiXCR, listing each CDR3 protein once. The sample records some 1.6 million distinct CDR3 sequences, almost 35% being singletons. This CDR3 has 16 residues. Trimming removed 4 bases at V and 5 bases at J, with 19 bases between. The germline CDR1 and CDR2 sequences are SGHRS and YFSETQ. This clonotype was detected only a few times. Its antigen remains unknown. Peripheral blood samples of roughly 9.8 milliliters were drawn from each donor. The chain combines TRBV5-1 with TRBJ2-1; perhaps TRBD2 as D (6 bases). The receptor was derived from a woman younger than 45 in good health. Material for sequencing was blood. Here the CDR3 reads CASSLTSYRGDNEQFF. CDR3 sequence (DNA): TGCGCCAGCAGCCTTACTAGCTACCGCGGTGACAATGAGCAGTTCTTC.